The rows below give T cell receptor beta chains drawn from one sample of a study of blood T cell repertoires in COVID-19. The assay was immunoSEQ multiplex PCR, and TCRdb's table has in-frame clones only and misses some. The table includes some 110,000 clones, approximately 85% detected once. The sample taken for sequencing was peripheral blood. The receptors shown here come from a woman at least 80 years old with COVID-19, enrolled during active disease. CDR3s include the opening cysteine and the closing phenylalanine or tryptophan. The order of the fields is J gene, D gene, V gene, CDR3 protein. The D gene is left open where the match is weak.

>TRBJ2-7|NA|TRBV11-1
CASSLRPESYEQYF
>TRBJ2-1|NA|TRBV7-3
CASASDSYNEQFF
>TRBJ1-2|NA|TRBV4-3
CASSQGVSGTAALNYGYTF
>TRBJ1-5|TRBD1|TRBV6-6
CASSSDRGNQPQHF
>TRBJ1-2|NA|TRBV28
CASSSLDKIPIVYTF
>TRBJ1-5|TRBD1|TRBV7-6
CASSAGQGVYQPQHF
>TRBJ2-7|TRBD2|TRBV19
CASSIDTGGGKDKQYF
>TRBJ1-5|TRBD1|TRBV5-1
CASSPQGAGVNQPQHF
>TRBJ2-5|NA|TRBV5-4
CASSFEEQETQYF
>TRBJ2-2|NA|TRBV11-2
CASAPGRIGELFF
>TRBJ1-1|NA|TRBV9
CASSDTGLKAFF
>TRBJ1-6|TRBD1|TRBV11-2
CASSQGQGVSPLHF
>TRBJ1-1|NA|TRBV2
CASSVYQMNTEAFF
>TRBJ2-1|TRBD2|TRBV5-1
CATKLGTSGYNEQFF
>TRBJ2-7|NA|TRBV6-6
CASSYSEGVNEQYF
>TRBJ2-5|NA|TRBV11-3
CASSLRGPSETQYF
>TRBJ2-2|NA|TRBV18
CASSSRNTGELFF
>TRBJ1-1|TRBD1|TRBV3-1/TRBV3-2
CASSQGRGRITEAFF
>TRBJ1-5|TRBD1|TRBV25-1
CASSPDRSNQPQHF
>TRBJ2-1|NA|TRBV28
CASSRAGQRDNEQFF
>TRBJ1-2|TRBD1|TRBV7-2
CASSPGQGAYTF
>TRBJ2-2|TRBD1|TRBV4-1
CASRETGGLANTGELFF
>TRBJ1-1|NA|TRBV30
CAWSAPPLGQYEAFF
>TRBJ2-1|NA|TRBV27
CASSSVNNEQFF
>TRBJ2-7|NA|TRBV11-2
CASSLRTRGSRYEQYF
>TRBJ2-1|TRBD2|TRBV7-2
CASSLVGGGFYNEQFF
>TRBJ2-7|TRBD1|TRBV20-1
CSASRQGAYEQYF
>TRBJ1-1|NA|TRBV9
CAERIEGEGLGGLNTEAFF
>TRBJ1-6|TRBD1|TRBV2
CASIEGTGKISSYNSPLHF
>TRBJ2-7|TRBD1|TRBV6-6
CASSYEGAREQYF
>TRBJ1-2|NA|TRBV9
CASSVDQGGRGYTF
>TRBJ2-1|NA|TRBV7-9
CASSLLANYNEQFF
>TRBJ1-5|NA|TRBV6-1
CASSETRPQHF
>TRBJ2-1|TRBD2|TRBV27
CASSSYPPIAGAVEQFF